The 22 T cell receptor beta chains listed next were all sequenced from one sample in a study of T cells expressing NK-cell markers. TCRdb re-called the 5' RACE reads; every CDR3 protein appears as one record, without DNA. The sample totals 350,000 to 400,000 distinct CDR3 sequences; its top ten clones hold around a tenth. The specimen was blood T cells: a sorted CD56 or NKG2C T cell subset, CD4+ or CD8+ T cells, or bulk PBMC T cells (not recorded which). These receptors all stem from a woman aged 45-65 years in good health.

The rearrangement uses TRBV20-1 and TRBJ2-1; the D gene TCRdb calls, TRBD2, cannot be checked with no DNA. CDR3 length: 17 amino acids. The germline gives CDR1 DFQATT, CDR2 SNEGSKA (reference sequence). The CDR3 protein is CSAGQGSGRATVGEQFF.

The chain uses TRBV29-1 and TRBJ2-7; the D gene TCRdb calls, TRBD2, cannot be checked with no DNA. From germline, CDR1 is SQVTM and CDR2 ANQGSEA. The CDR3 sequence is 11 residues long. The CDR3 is CSVELVGEQYF.

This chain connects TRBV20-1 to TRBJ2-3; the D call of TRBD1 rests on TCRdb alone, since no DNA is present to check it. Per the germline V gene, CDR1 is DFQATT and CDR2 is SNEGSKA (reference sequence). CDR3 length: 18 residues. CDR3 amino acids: CSARDLRWGEIGTDTQYF.

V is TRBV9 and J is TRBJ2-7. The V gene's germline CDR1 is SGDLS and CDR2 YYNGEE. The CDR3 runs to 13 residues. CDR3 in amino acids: CASSVESSYEQYF. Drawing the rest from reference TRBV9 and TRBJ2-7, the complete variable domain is DSGVTQTPKHLITATGQRVTLRCSPRSGDLSVYWYQQSLDQGLQFLIQYYNGEERAKGNILERFSAQQFPDLHSELNLSSLELGDSALYFCASSVESSYEQYFGPGTRLTVT.

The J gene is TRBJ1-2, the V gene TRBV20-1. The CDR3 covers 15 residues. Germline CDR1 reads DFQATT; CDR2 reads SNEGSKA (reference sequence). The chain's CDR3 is CSARERVRGYYGYTF.

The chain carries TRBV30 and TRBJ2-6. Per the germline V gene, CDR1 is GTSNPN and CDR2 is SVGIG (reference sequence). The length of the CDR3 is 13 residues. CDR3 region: CALISSGANVLTF. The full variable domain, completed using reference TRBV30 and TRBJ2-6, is SQTIHQWPATLVQPVGSPLSLECTVEGTSNPNLYWYRQAAGRGLQLLFYSVGIGQISSEVPQNLSASRPQDRQFILSSKKLLLSDSGFYLCALISSGANVLTFGAGSRLTVL.

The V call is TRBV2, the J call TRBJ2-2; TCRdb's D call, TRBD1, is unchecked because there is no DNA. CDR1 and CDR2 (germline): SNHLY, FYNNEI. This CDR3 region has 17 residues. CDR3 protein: CASSGWGRLTRTGELFF.

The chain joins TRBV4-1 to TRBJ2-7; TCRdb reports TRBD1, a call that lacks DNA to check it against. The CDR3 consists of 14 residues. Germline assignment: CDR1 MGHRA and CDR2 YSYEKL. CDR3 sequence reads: CASSHPLVSYEQYF.

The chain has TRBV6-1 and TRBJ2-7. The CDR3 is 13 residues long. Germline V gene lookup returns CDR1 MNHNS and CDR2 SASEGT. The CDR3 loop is CASRVSGSYEQYF.

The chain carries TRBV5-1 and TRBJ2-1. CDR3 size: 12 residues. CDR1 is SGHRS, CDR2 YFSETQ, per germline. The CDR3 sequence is CASRLDNNEQFF.

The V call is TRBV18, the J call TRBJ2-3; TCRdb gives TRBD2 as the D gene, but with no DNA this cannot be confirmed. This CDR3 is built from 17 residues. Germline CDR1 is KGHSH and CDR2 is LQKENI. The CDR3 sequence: CASSSEPGLEGRHTQYF.

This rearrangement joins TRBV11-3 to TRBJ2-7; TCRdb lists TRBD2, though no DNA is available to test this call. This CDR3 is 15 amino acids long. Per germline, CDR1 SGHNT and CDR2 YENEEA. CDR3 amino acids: CASSLHAGGGYEQYF.

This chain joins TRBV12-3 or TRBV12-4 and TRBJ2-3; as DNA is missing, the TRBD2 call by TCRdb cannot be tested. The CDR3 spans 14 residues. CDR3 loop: CASSLSSGGDTQYF.

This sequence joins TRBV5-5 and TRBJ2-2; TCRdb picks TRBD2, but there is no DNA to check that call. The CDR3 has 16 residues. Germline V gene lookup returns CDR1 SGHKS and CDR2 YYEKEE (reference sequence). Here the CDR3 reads CASSLSTSLNTGELFF.

This chain's CDR3 is CASSLGGASSYNEQFF. This sequence joins TRBV5-1 and TRBJ2-1; absent DNA, TCRdb's TRBD1 call cannot be checked. The V gene's germline CDR1 is SGHRS and CDR2 YFSETQ. The CDR3 runs to 16 residues.

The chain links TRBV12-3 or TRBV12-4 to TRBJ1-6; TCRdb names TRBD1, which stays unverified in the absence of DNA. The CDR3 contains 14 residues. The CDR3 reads CASKPWLSNSPLHF.

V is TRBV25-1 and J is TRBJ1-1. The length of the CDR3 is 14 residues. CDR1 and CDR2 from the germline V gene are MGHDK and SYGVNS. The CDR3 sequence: CASSDITGRVEAFF. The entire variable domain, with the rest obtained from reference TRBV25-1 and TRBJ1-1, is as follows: EADIYQTPRYLVIGTGKKITLECSQTMGHDKMYWYQQDPGMELHLIHYSYGVNSTEKGDLSSESTVSRIRTEHFPLTLESARPSHTSQYLCASSDITGRVEAFFGQGTRLTVV.

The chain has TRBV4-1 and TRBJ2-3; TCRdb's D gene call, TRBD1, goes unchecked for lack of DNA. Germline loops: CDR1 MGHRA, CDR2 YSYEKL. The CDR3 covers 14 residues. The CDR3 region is CASSRLQGADTQYF.

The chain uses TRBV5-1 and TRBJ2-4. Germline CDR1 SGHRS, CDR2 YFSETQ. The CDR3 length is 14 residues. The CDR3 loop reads CASSLERVPVLQYF. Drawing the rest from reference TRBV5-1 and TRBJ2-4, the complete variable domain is KAGVTQTPRYLIKTRGQQVTLSCSPISGHRSVSWYQQTPGQGLQFLFEYFSETQRNKGNFPGRFSGRQFSNSRSEMNVSTLELGDSALYLCASSLERVPVLQYFGAGTRLSVL.

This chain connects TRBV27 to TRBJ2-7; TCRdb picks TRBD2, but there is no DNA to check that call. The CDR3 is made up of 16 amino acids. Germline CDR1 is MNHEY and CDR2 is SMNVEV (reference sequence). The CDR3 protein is CASSLGLGGSSYEQYF.

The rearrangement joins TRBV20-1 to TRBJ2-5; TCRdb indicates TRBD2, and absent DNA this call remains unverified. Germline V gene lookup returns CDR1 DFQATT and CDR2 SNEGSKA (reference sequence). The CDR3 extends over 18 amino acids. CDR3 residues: CSASMWLAGTSGQETQYF.

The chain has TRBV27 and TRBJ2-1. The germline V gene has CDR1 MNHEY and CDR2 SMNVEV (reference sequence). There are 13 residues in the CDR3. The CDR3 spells CASRSSSYNEQFF.